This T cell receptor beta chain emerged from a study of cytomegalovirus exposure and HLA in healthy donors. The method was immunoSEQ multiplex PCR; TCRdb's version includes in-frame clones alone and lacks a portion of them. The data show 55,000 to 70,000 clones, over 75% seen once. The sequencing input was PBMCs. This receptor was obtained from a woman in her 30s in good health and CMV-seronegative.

In DNA form, the CDR3 reads TGTGCCAGCAGCTTAGCAACAGACTACGAGCAGTACTTC. Amino acids: CASSLATDYEQYF. V is TRBV7-3 and J is TRBJ2-7; no clear D gene. The CDR3 is 13 residues long. Germline V gene sequence: CDR1 SGHTA, CDR2 FQGTGA. V was cut by 2 bases and J by 3 bases, with 8 bases left in between.